This T cell receptor (beta chain) was obtained from a study of OX40 agonist ivuxolimab in advanced cancers. Study-wide background: The dose-escalation group included hepatocellular carcinoma, melanoma, renal cell carcinoma and head and neck cancer.

Whole-study findings and limits: Expanded clones tended on average to be more numerous among CD8+ T cells than CD4+.

On this clone: Its target is not known.

The protocol was immunoSEQ multiplex PCR, while the TCRdb copy is restricted to in-frame clones and leaves out a portion. The repertoire holds about 10,000 clones, with around 80% as singletons. The germline CDR1 and CDR2 sequences are SGHNT and YYREEE (reference sequence). The CDR3 has 15 amino acids. J was trimmed by 4 bases and V by 5 bases; bases with no gene match: 9. With autoimmune disease history or systemic immunosuppression, patients were excluded. This clonotype was obtained from an adult with an advanced solid tumor such as melanoma, head and neck, liver or kidney cancer. The chain joins TRBV5-4 to TRBJ2-5; 9 bases map to TRBD2. Sequenced material: CD4+ or CD8+ T cells sorted from blood, taken in a trial of the OX40 agonist ivuxolimab. The CDR3 reads CASSPVAGVGETQYF. As DNA, the CDR3 is TGTGCCAGCAGTCCCGTAGCGGGGGTGGGAGAGACCCAGTACTTC.